Below, 21 T cell receptor beta chains from the same sample are listed, as sequenced in a study of early stage breast cancer tumors. Data came from immunoSEQ multiplex PCR; TCRdb stores just in-frame clones and leaves some out. Among about 14,000 clones listed, over 60% were seen once. Sequencing was performed on normal breast tissue next to the tumor. The receptor set was obtained from a person aged 45-60 years with breast cancer.

The V gene is TRBV7-2, the J gene TRBJ2-3; D unclear. In germline, CDR1 is SGHTA, CDR2 FQGNSA. V was clipped by 2 bases and J by 0 bases, with 9 bases between them. The CDR3 runs 15 residues. CDR3 loop: CASSLTQASTDTQYF. CDR3 DNA: TGTGCCAGCAGCTTAACGCAGGCGAGCACAGATACGCAGTATTTT.

V is TRBV11-2 and J is TRBJ1-1; 10 bases fit TRBD1. CDR3 length: 17 amino acids. From germline, CDR1 is SGHAT and CDR2 FQNNGV. J lost 0 bases, V lost 3 bases, and 7 bases had no gene match. CDR3 in amino acids: CASSLDRGGMVNTEAFF. The CDR3 DNA reads TGTGCCAGCAGCTTGGACAGGGGGGGAATGGTGAACACTGAAGCTTTCTTT.

This chain connects TRBV29-1 to TRBJ2-2; 9 bases are shared with TRBD1. The CDR3 consists of 13 residues. The germline CDR1 and CDR2 sequences are SQVTM and ANQGSEA. The ends lost 4 bases at V and 7 bases at J; junction bases unmatched: 4. CDR3 nucleotide sequence: TGCAGCGTTGGACAGGGGGGGAGCGGGGAGCTGTTTTTT. It yields the protein CSVGQGGSGELFF.

This clone has just a few counts. The chain combines TRBV18 with TRBJ1-2, with no clear D. The germline CDR1 and CDR2 sequences are KGHSH and LQKENI. CDR3 size: 13 residues. Trimming removed 2 bases from V and 2 bases from J, with 6 bases in between. The CDR3, as DNA: TGTGCCAGCTCACCAGGCAGCAACTATGGCTACACCTTC. As protein: CASSPGSNYGYTF.

The chain employs TRBV27 and TRBJ2-6; D gene uncertain. Germline CDR1 reads MNHEY; CDR2 reads SMNVEV (reference sequence). The V gene lost 3 bases and the J gene lost 0 bases, with 3 bases spanning the gap. The CDR3 is 14 amino acids. This CDR3 is CASSFTSGANVLTF. The CDR3 DNA is TGTGCCAGCAGTTTCACCTCTGGGGCCAACGTCCTGACTTTC.

This clone was detected a few times. V is TRBV6-1 and J is TRBJ1-2, with 8 positions matching TRBD1. Germline V gene sequence: CDR1 MNHNS, CDR2 SASEGT. Trimming at V came to 4 bases and at J to 4 bases, leaving 8 bases not matched to a gene. The length of the CDR3 is 15 residues. The CDR3 region is CASSVRTGFAYGYTF. In DNA form, the CDR3 reads TGTGCCAGCAGTGTCCGGACAGGGTTTGCCTATGGCTACACCTTC.

This clone was observed a handful of times. The chain is built from TRBV5-1 and TRBJ2-2, with 9 positions matching TRBD1. The CDR3 spans 13 residues. The junction had 0 bases not matched to a gene; V was cut back by 4 bases and J by 5 bases. CDR1 SGHRS and CDR2 YFSETQ come from the germline V gene. CDR3 nucleotide sequence: TGCGCCAGCAGCGACAGGGGGACCGGGGAGCTGTTTTTT. Protein: CASSDRGTGELFF.

The chain links TRBV5-5 to TRBJ1-4, with TRBD1 matching over 7 bases. J gave up 4 bases and V 4 bases, and 7 bases lay outside the gene matches. The CDR3 totals 15 residues. Per the germline V gene, CDR1 is SGHKS and CDR2 is YYEKEE (reference sequence). As DNA, the CDR3 is TGTGCCAGCAGCATCGGGACAGCAGATAATGAAAAACTGTTTTTT. Translation: CASSIGTADNEKLFF.

The chain is built from TRBV9 and TRBJ1-4; D is possibly TRBD1 (5 bases). Per germline, CDR1 SGDLS and CDR2 YYNGEE. This CDR3 region has 16 residues. V lost 0 bases, J lost 3 bases, and 12 bases lay in between. The CDR3 region has the DNA TGTGCCAGCAGCGTAGCGCCCCAGGGTTCTAATGAAAAACTGTTTTTT. Translating it yields CASSVAPQGSNEKLFF. The full variable domain, in which reference TRBV9 and TRBJ1-4 provide the parts outside the CDR3, is DSGVTQTPKHLITATGQRVTLRCSPRSGDLSVYWYQQSLDQGLQFLIQYYNGEERAKGNILERFSAQQFPDLHSELNLSSLELGDSALYFCASSVAPQGSNEKLFFGSGTQLSVL.

This clone appeared a single time. CDR3 coding DNA: TGTGCCAGCAGCTTTACGGCCGAGGGGGGCTACACCTTC. Amino acids: CASSFTAEGGYTF. The chain is built from TRBV11-2 and TRBJ1-2; D is possibly TRBD1 (5 bases). The V end was cut by 3 bases, the J end by 8 bases, with 13 bases between. This CDR3 has 13 residues. Germline V gene lookup returns CDR1 SGHAT and CDR2 FQNNGV. The entire variable domain, with the rest obtained from reference TRBV11-2 and TRBJ1-2, is as follows: EAGVAQSPRYKIIEKRQSVAFWCNPISGHATLYWYQQILGQGPKLLIQFQNNGVVDDSQLPKDRFSAERLKGVDSTLKIQPAKLEDSAVYLCASSFTAEGGYTFGSGTRLTVV.

This clone was counted a single time. This chain links TRBV7-2 with TRBJ2-4; the D gene is possibly TRBD2 (6 bases). Deletions cut 3 bases from V and 5 bases from J, with 17 bases between. Germline V lookup: CDR1 SGHTA, CDR2 FQGNSA. CDR3 length: 16 residues. In nucleotides, the CDR3 is TGTGCCAGCAGCTTGGCAGCAGACGGGGGAGAAAACATTCAGTACTTC. This codes for CASSLAADGGENIQYF.

The chain combines TRBV5-6 with TRBJ1-6, with a tentative D call TRBD1 (5 bases). Germline loops: CDR1 SGHDT, CDR2 YYEEEE. CDR3 length: 17 residues. V lost 4 bases to trimming and J lost 1 base, with 15 bases between them. Written as DNA, the CDR3 is TGTGCCAGCAGCACTGCCGGGGGAGGATCCTATAATTCACCCCTCCACTTT. Translation: CASSTAGGGSYNSPLHF.

CDR3 sequence: CASSLLAGGHGEQFF. The DNA for the CDR3 is TGCGCCAGCAGCTTACTAGCGGGGGGGCACGGTGAGCAGTTCTTC. J is TRBJ2-1 and V is TRBV5-1; 13 nucleotides match TRBD2. The CDR3 is 15 residues long. Losses at the gene ends were 2 bases for V and 9 bases for J; bases not matched to a gene: 5. Per the germline V gene, CDR1 is SGHRS and CDR2 is YFSETQ.

The gene calls are TRBV6-5 and TRBJ2-5; possibly TRBD2 for D (6 bases). This CDR3 is 12 amino acids long. The V end was cut by 2 bases, the J end by 5 bases, with 6 bases between. Per the germline V gene, CDR1 is MNHEY and CDR2 is SVGAGI. The CDR3 spells CASSYRGETQYF. Here the CDR3 DNA reads TGTGCCAGCAGTTACCGGGGGGAGACCCAGTACTTC.

The chain has TRBV22-1 and TRBJ2-6. TRBV22-1 is a pseudogene. The CDR3 covers 17 residues. The CDR3 loop reads CPGSYSGEQSRANVLTF. Written as DNA, the CDR3 is TGTCCTGGGAGCTATTCTGGCGAACAAAGTCGGGCCAACGTCCTGACTTTC.

J is TRBJ2-7 and V is TRBV4-3; the match to TRBD1 covers 10 bases. The V segment lost 5 bases and the J segment 2 bases; nucleotides outside the gene matches: 6. This CDR3 has 15 residues. CDR1 and CDR2 from the germline V gene are LGHNA and YSLEER. CDR3 protein: CASSWDRGNAYEQYF. The DNA of the CDR3 is TGCGCCAGCAGCTGGGACAGGGGAAATGCCTACGAGCAGTACTTC.

The V gene is TRBV28, the J gene TRBJ2-3; the match to TRBD1 covers 8 bases. With 2 bases clipped from V and 0 bases from J, the junction kept 4 bases outside the gene matches. This CDR3 has 16 residues. The V gene's germline CDR1 is MDHEN and CDR2 SYDVKM. The CDR3 coding sequence is TGTGCCAGCAGTTTACAGGGGGCCATGAGCACAGATACGCAGTATTTT. It yields the protein CASSLQGAMSTDTQYF.

The chain employs TRBV28 and TRBJ1-1; 7 nucleotides agree with TRBD1. The V gene end was trimmed by 6 bases and the J gene end by 0 bases; junction bases not matched to a gene: 4. The CDR3 sequence is 14 residues long. Germline CDR1 is MDHEN and CDR2 is SYDVKM. For the CDR3, the DNA is TGTGCCAGCAGGAAGGGACAGATGAACACTGAAGCTTTCTTT. Translated, it gives CASRKGQMNTEAFF.

The chain uses TRBV2 and TRBJ2-1, with 8 bases aligning to TRBD2. CDR3 length: 15 residues. Germline CDR1 and CDR2: SNHLY and FYNNEI. Trimming took 6 bases from V and 7 from J; bases not matched to a gene: 11. The CDR3 nucleotides are TGTGCCAGCAGCCCCCCGGGACTAGAGACGAATGAGCAGTTCTTC. This codes for CASSPPGLETNEQFF.

This chain connects TRBV27 to TRBJ1-5, with a weak D call TRBD1 (5 bases). V lost 5 bases and J lost 2, with 10 bases in between. The CDR3 contains 14 residues. Per the germline V gene, CDR1 is MNHEY and CDR2 is SMNVEV (reference sequence). CDR3 sequence reads: CASSLKQGNQPQHF. The DNA for the CDR3 is TGTGCCAGCAGTCTCAAACAGGGCAATCAGCCCCAGCATTTT.

The V and J genes are TRBV19 and TRBJ1-2; D uncertain. The CDR3 has 12 residues. Trimming took off 5 bases at V and 8 bases at J, with 12 bases between the two ends. Germline CDR1 LNHDA, CDR2 SQIVND (reference sequence). CDR3 coding DNA: TGTGCCAGTAGTCACGGCTTAACCGGCTACACCTTC. Translating it yields CASSHGLTGYTF.